Sequencing of this T cell receptor beta chain was carried out in a study of T cells after yellow fever vaccination. The CDR3 loop spans 11 amino acids. Trimming stripped 6 bases from V and 6 bases from J, with 9 bases between. Each CDR3 protein is one row after TCRdb ran MiXCR on the 5' RACE reads. This sample has tens of thousands of distinct CDR3 sequences, with 7.4% found just once. This clonotype came up many times. The chain has TRBV23-1 and TRBJ2-7; a possible D gene is TRBD1 (6 bases). TRBV23-1 counts as an open reading frame of uncertain function. The sequence was obtained from a man aged 25 to 45 who received the YFV17D yellow fever vaccine. The sample consisted of CD8+ T cells sorted from PBMCs, taken 15 days after the yellow fever booster vaccination. CDR3 protein: CASRTGFEQYF. The CDR3 nucleotides are TGCGCCAGCAGAACAGGGTTCGAGCAGTACTTC.